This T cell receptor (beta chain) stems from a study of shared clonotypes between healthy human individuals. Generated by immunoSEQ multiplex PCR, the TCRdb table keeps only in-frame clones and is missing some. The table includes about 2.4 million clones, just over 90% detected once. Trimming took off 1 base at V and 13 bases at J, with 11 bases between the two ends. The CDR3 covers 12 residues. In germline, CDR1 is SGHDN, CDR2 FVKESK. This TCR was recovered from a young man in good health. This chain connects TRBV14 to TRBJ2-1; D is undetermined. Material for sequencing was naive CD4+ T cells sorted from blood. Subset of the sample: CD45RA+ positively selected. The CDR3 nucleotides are TGTGCCAGCAGCCAAGTCACGAGTTCTCAGTTCTTC. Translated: CASSQVTSSQFF.